This T cell receptor (beta chain) was found in a study of blood T cells in healthy people across ages. Each sample yielded at least 6 million isolated PBMCs. Of note for this clonotype: The antigen is undetermined.

Whole-study results and caveats: Any conclusive comparison of naive versus antigen-experienced cells was prevented by using unsorted PBMCs.

This CDR3 is 15 amino acids long. Losses at the gene ends were 4 bases for V and 1 base for J; bases not matched to a gene: 4. Germline CDR1 and CDR2: MGHDK and SYGVNS. Primers used in a second PCR of roughly 7 to 12 cycles were a sample-barcoded 5' primer and a J-beta primer mix. Each sample yielded at least 2.5 million CDR3-containing paired-end reads. A single record per CDR3 protein comes from TCRdb applying MiXCR to the 5' RACE reads. The sample lists 780,000 or so distinct CDR3 sequences; more than 55% were seen once. The clonotype was recovered from a man aged 40-49 years in good health. V usage is TRBV25-1 and J usage is TRBJ2-5; 9 bases fit TRBD2. The specimen sequenced was blood. The CDR3 bases are TGTGCCAGCAGTGCCGGACTAGCGAGCCAAGAGACCCAGTACTTC. Translating gives CASSAGLASQETQYF.